This T cell receptor beta chain is drawn from a study of blood T cell repertoires in COVID-19. Trimming cost V 6 bases and J 3 bases, with 12 bases left between them. CDR3 length: 13 amino acids. CDR1 is SGHTA and CDR2 is FQGNSA in the germline V gene. Per the original data handling: Amplifying reference gene primers gave estimates of nucleated cell counts. The assay was immunoSEQ multiplex PCR, and TCRdb's table has in-frame clones only and misses some. Clonal size and the V and J genes are those of that table, whereas D and trimming came from the DNA. The data show 250,000 to 400,000 clones, roughly nine tenths seen once.

The sample was PBMCs or T cells enriched from blood (not recorded which). The chain carries TRBV7-2 and TRBJ2-7, with D possibly being TRBD2 (6 bases). This receptor was taken from a man aged 55 to 70 who had recovered from COVID-19. The CDR3: CASSWDGGYEQYF. CDR3 nucleotides: TGTGCCAGCAGTTGGGACGGGGGCTACGAGCAGTACTTC.